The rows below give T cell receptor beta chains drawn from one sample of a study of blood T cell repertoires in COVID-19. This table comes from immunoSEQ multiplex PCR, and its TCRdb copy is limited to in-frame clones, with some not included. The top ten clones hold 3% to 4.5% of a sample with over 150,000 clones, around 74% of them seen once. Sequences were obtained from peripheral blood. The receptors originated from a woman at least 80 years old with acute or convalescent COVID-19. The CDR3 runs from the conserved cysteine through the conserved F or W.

CASSQGDREVEKLFF,TRBV3-1/TRBV3-2,TRBJ1-4
CASAGGGPETQYF,TRBV5-6,TRBJ2-5
CASSGQGGNEKLFF,TRBV2,TRBJ1-4
CASSPGQGHGYTF,TRBV7-3,TRBJ1-2
CASSPSFGGPNLIYGYTF,TRBV3-1/TRBV3-2,TRBJ1-2
CASSLYPEGPAFF,TRBV28,TRBJ1-1
CASSYLAGFRTDTQYF,TRBV6-5,TRBJ2-3
CATSREGTPSEAFF,TRBV15,TRBJ1-1
CASSLRGLAGSSGTQYF,TRBV5-1,TRBJ2-3
CAIRGGGGDEQYF,TRBV10-3,TRBJ2-7
CSGGGGAGTDTQYF,TRBV29-1,TRBJ2-3
CAWSEDQGTEEFQPQHF,TRBV30,TRBJ1-5
CASSSRPGGQPQHF,TRBV7-2,TRBJ1-5
CSVDYKGQGIEQYF,TRBV29-1,TRBJ2-7
CASGAQGWTGELFF,TRBV5-1,TRBJ2-2
CASSQQSRGLAAYNEQFF,TRBV7-3,TRBJ2-1
CASSLALSGLASEDTQYF,TRBV5-4,TRBJ2-3
CSVGGRGEQYF,TRBV20-1,TRBJ2-7
CASSPGGDEQFF,TRBV11-3,TRBJ2-1
CASSLPWSTEAFF,TRBV3-1/TRBV3-2,TRBJ1-1
CASSVGGGREKLFF,TRBV19,TRBJ1-4
CARRITTPSYTF,TRBV2,TRBJ1-2
CAWSYRLKRTSYEQYF,TRBV30,TRBJ2-7
CASSLGPGTESSYEQYF,TRBV7-9,TRBJ2-7
CSVVQAMNTEAFF,TRBV29-1,TRBJ1-1
CASRHGTGLEKLFF,TRBV27,TRBJ1-4
CASSYRTGESGNTIYF,TRBV6-5,TRBJ1-3
CASRNDRSYEQYF,TRBV6-5,TRBJ2-7
CASRMGPGNTIYF,TRBV2,TRBJ1-3
CASSPGVGANVLTF,TRBV7-9,TRBJ2-6
CSANMNTEAFF,TRBV29-1,TRBJ1-1
CASSEPWGGTDTQYF,TRBV9,TRBJ2-3
CAISGQGNQPQHF,TRBV10-3,TRBJ1-5
CASSETSRDGYTF,TRBV6-1,TRBJ1-2
CASSSRVGTGSYNEQFF,TRBV19,TRBJ2-1
CSVVMFPIYGYTF,TRBV29-1,TRBJ1-2
CAIRQPQGGSNTEAFF,TRBV10-3,TRBJ1-1
CASSIVGAHEKLFF,TRBV19,TRBJ1-4
CASSLALFSGVNNEQFF,TRBV7-2,TRBJ2-1
CASRVQVYEQYF,TRBV2,TRBJ2-7
CASRGVWWGYTF,TRBV28,TRBJ1-2